The clone carrying this T cell receptor (beta chain) occurred a few times. This specimen comes from a study of type 1 and type 2 diabetes patients. Amplification started from genomic DNA. A primer set of 30 forward and 13 reverse primers amplified the CDR3. TCRdb analysed the multiplex PCR reads with MiXCR anew, one entry per CDR3 protein. The sample carries about 290,000 distinct CDR3 sequences, roughly 44% recorded once. V was clipped by 6 bases and J by 3 bases, with 30 bases between them. This CDR3 has 19 residues. Per the germline V gene, CDR1 is LNHDA and CDR2 is SQIVND (reference sequence). This receptor was identified in a man aged 18 to 29 with type 2 diabetes. This sequence joins TRBV19 and TRBJ2-7; D possibly uses TRBD1 or TRBD2 (7 bases each). Sequenced sample: peripheral blood mononuclear cells (PBMCs). The CDR3 DNA reads as TGTGCCAGTAGCCCTGCAACAGGGGAGCGACTAGCACGGGACTACGAGCAGTACTTC. It codes for CASSPATGERLARDYEQYF.